The 13 T cell receptor beta chains given below trace back to one sample, sequenced in a study of blood T cell repertoires in COVID-19. Repertoires were generated with immunoSEQ multiplex PCR, while TCRdb's copy carries only in-frame clones and drops some. The repertoire holds under 150,000 clones, around 81% seen once, with 7% to 9% in the top ten. What was sequenced was peripheral blood. The origin of the receptors is a human donor with acute or convalescent COVID-19. The donor label of this sample is uncertain.

This chain links TRBV11-2 with TRBJ1-1; no reliable D call. Germline values: CDR1 SGHAT, CDR2 FQNNGV. Trimming shortened V by 5 bases and J by 1 base, and 8 bases separated the two germline ends. This CDR3 is 13 amino acids long. CDR3 sequence reads: CASSHQENTEAFF. The CDR3 DNA is TGTGCCAGCAGCCATCAGGAGAACACTGAAGCTTTCTTT.

The chain links TRBV27 to TRBJ2-7; 8 positions match TRBD1. Trimming removed 5 bases from V and 5 bases from J; junction bases left unmatched: 14. The CDR3 is made up of 16 amino acids. Germline values: CDR1 MNHEY, CDR2 SMNVEV (reference sequence). The DNA for the CDR3 is TGTGCCAGCAGTCGATCGAGCGGACAGGGCTTCAACGAGCAGTACTTC. Amino acid sequence: CASSRSSGQGFNEQYF.

V usage is TRBV3-1 (or the pseudogene TRBV3-2) and J usage is TRBJ1-2, with 7 bases fitting TRBD1. Per the germline V gene, CDR1 is LGHDT and CDR2 is YNNKEL (reference sequence). The CDR3 runs to 14 residues. V lost 2 bases, J lost 2 bases, and 2 bases stayed unmatched. For the CDR3, the DNA is TGTGCCAGCAGCCAACTCAGGGGGAACTATGGCTACACCTTC. It yields the protein CASSQLRGNYGYTF.

The chain combines TRBV19 with TRBJ1-2; D gene ambiguous. The CDR3 runs 13 residues. Germline CDR1 reads LNHDA; CDR2 reads SQIVND (reference sequence). The germline V and J ends were trimmed by 4 bases and 4 bases, with 10 bases remaining between them. This CDR3 is CASSRGDAYGYTF. The DNA for the CDR3 is TGTGCCAGTAGTAGGGGAGACGCCTATGGCTACACCTTC.

V is TRBV6-5 and J is TRBJ1-6; 8 positions agree with TRBD1. Trimming cost V 4 bases and J 0 bases; bases outside gene matches: 2. The CDR3 is 16 amino acids. Germline V gives CDR1 MNHEY, CDR2 SVGAGI. CDR3 sequence reads: CASSSTGVSYNSPLHF. DNA for the CDR3: TGTGCCAGCAGTTCGACAGGGGTCTCCTATAATTCACCCCTCCACTTT.

The V gene is TRBV11-2, the J gene TRBJ1-2, with D unclear. The CDR3 runs 12 residues. Germline CDR1 is SGHAT and CDR2 is FQNNGV. The V end was cut by 0 bases, the J end by 8 bases, with 7 bases between. This CDR3 is CASSLEIGGYTF. Here the CDR3 DNA reads TGTGCCAGCAGCTTAGAAATCGGGGGCTACACCTTC.

This clone was picked up a small number of times. This chain links TRBV5-4 with TRBJ1-2; tentative D call: TRBD1 (5 bases). Germline lookup yields CDR1 SGHNT and CDR2 YYREEE (reference sequence). CDR3 length: 16 residues. The V gene lost 4 bases and the J gene lost 3 bases, with 19 bases spanning the gap. This chain's CDR3 is CASSPGPRGTYYGYTF. The CDR3 nucleotides read TGTGCCAGCAGCCCTGGGCCTCGAGGGACTTACTATGGCTACACCTTC.

The chain uses TRBV24-1 and TRBJ1-5; a possible D gene is TRBD1 (5 bases). The CDR3 is made up of 15 amino acids. Trimming shortened V by 5 bases and J by 3 bases, and 13 bases separated the two germline ends. CDR1 is KGHDR, CDR2 SFDVKD, per germline. The CDR3 bases are TGTGCCACCAGTGTCCGGGGGGTTTTCAATCAGCCCCAGCATTTT. This encodes CATSVRGVFNQPQHF.

The chain combines TRBV5-6 with TRBJ2-5; possible D gene TRBD2, 6 bases. The CDR3 is 15 residues long. The germline V gene has CDR1 SGHDT and CDR2 YYEEEE. Trimming pared 4 bases from V and 5 bases from J, leaving 18 bases between. CDR3 sequence (DNA): TGTGCCAGCAGCGTTCTCGGGGGTCCCCGGGAGACCCAGTACTTC. It is translated as CASSVLGGPRETQYF.

This clone was seen a single time. The genes are TRBV11-2 and TRBJ2-7; 7 bases are shared with TRBD2. Germline V gives CDR1 SGHAT, CDR2 FQNNGV. With 4 bases clipped from V and 7 bases from J, the junction kept 4 bases outside the gene matches. The CDR3 contains 12 residues. CDR3 loop: CASSWGRGEQYV. In nucleotides, the CDR3 is TGTGCCAGCAGCTGGGGGAGGGGAGAGCAGTACGTC.

This chain links TRBV6-1 with TRBJ1-5; D is uncertain. Germline values: CDR1 MNHNS, CDR2 SASEGT. This CDR3 is built from 15 residues. V was shortened by 1 base and J by 3 bases, with 10 bases between the two germline ends. CDR3 residues: CASSEGGEFNQPQHF. CDR3 bases: TGTGCCAGCAGTGAAGGCGGGGAATTCAATCAGCCCCAGCATTTT.

This sequence joins TRBV9 and TRBJ2-1; D is perhaps TRBD2 (5 bases). Germline loops: CDR1 SGDLS, CDR2 YYNGEE. The CDR3 sequence is 15 residues long. V shed 2 bases and J shed 0 bases, with 9 bases lying between them. CDR3 sequence: CASSVRLSSYNEQFF. The CDR3 nucleotides read TGTGCCAGCAGCGTTCGACTAAGCTCCTACAATGAGCAGTTCTTC.

The chain is built from TRBV2 and TRBJ1-5, with TRBD1 matching over 7 bases. Germline-derived CDR1 and CDR2 are SNHLY and FYNNEI. Trimming at V came to 8 bases and at J to 3 bases, leaving 7 bases not matched to a gene. The CDR3 extends over 14 amino acids. CDR3 in DNA: TGTGCCAGCCAGAAGACAGGGTCCAATCAGCCCCAGCATTTT. Protein: CASQKTGSNQPQHF.